The clone carrying this TCR beta chain turned up a few times. Being one base from a much bigger clone, this may be a read error. Germline assignment: CDR1 LNHNV and CDR2 YYDKDF (reference sequence). The J segment lost 1 base and the V segment lost 8 bases, leaving 18 bases of the junction unmatched. This CDR3 contains 19 residues. These data belong to a study of molecular identifiers for immune sequencing clone quantification. Using its own MiXCR run on the PCR reads, TCRdb lists one record per CDR3 protein. Of more than 95,000 distinct CDR3 sequences listed, less than 25% are singletons. The sample was naive CD8+ T cells from blood, with Jurkat cell RNA spiked in. The subset denotes: FACS-sorted CD8+CD4-CCR7+CD45RA+ naive T cells. This chain joins TRBV15 and TRBJ2-2; 8 bases align to TRBD2. This receptor was identified in a human donor in good health. Some libraries in this study had Jurkat cell RNA spiked in. CDR3: CATAAVETSGRMNTGELFF. The CDR3 region has the DNA TGTGCCACCGCAGCAGTTGAAACTAGCGGAAGGATGAACACCGGGGAGCTGTTTTTT. Based on the CDR3 plus reference TRBV15 and TRBJ2-2, the full variable domain is DAMVIQNPRYQVTQFGKPVTLSCSQTLNHNVMYWYQQKSSQAPKLLFHYYDKDFNNEADTPDNFQSRRPNTSFCFLDIRSPGLGDTAMYLCATAAVETSGRMNTGELFFGEGSRLTVL.